Below, one T cell receptor (beta chain) is given with its context. Its antigen remains unknown. These data come from a study of cytomegalovirus exposure and HLA in healthy donors. Study context: Genetic ancestry analysis placed around 76% of the 300 to 500 donors that were genotyped in the Caucasian-associated cluster.

Study outcomes and limitations: Rates of TCR association differed by HLA locus in a later analysis, with DRB1 highest and HLA-C lowest. Later analysis revealed greater clonal expansion in HLA-associated TCR beta chains than in equally common others. The HLA-A and HLA-B alleles of most subjects were reportedly predicted accurately from TCR beta sequences.

The ends were cut back, 2 bases at V and 6 bases at J, with 8 bases in the middle. The germline gives CDR1 MNHEY, CDR2 SVGAGI. There are 13 residues in the CDR3. PCR used 60 Vbeta primers and 13 Jbeta primers. Method: immunoSEQ multiplex PCR; TCRdb's copy keeps in-frame clones and lacks some. Here the sample spans 150,000 to 200,000 clones, 65% to 85% being singletons. Sequenced material: PBMCs. The receptor was isolated from a male donor in good health and CMV-seropositive. The genes are TRBV6-5 and TRBJ2-1, with D uncertain. CDR3 bases: TGTGCCAGCAGTTACCGCCAGGTCAATGAGCAGTTCTTC. Protein product: CASSYRQVNEQFF.